These T cell receptor beta chains were read from a single sample in a study of blood T cell repertoires in COVID-19. TCRdb keeps only in-frame clones here, not all; method: immunoSEQ multiplex PCR. Altogether 150,000 to 200,000 clones are present, 90% being singletons, with the ten largest covering 15% to 20%. The sample was peripheral blood. Source of these receptors: a man aged 60 to 75 with active or convalescent COVID-19. Each CDR3 is given with its conserved first and last residue. D genes are given only for firm matches. The size field is filled for only some rows; it gives once, few, many or a size class.

d_call: TRBD2; clone_size: once; v_call: TRBV5-4; j_call: TRBJ2-6; cdr3_length: 16; cdr3_aa: CASSQIGRDGANVLTF; cdr3_nt: TGTGCCAGCAGCCAAATCGGGAGGGATGGGGCCAACGTCCTGACTTTC
d_call: TRBD1; clone_size: .; v_call: TRBV5-1; j_call: TRBJ2-7; cdr3_length: 15; cdr3_aa: CASSLGTGGAYEQYF; cdr3_nt: TGCGCCAGCAGCTTGGGGACAGGGGGCGCATACGAGCAGTACTTC
d_call: .; clone_size: .; v_call: TRBV5-6; j_call: TRBJ2-2; cdr3_length: 14; cdr3_aa: CASSLESYTGELFF; cdr3_nt: TGTGCCAGCAGCTTAGAGAGCTACACCGGGGAGCTGTTTTTT
d_call: .; clone_size: .; v_call: TRBV7-8; j_call: TRBJ2-2; cdr3_length: 14; cdr3_aa: CASSLVRDTGELFF; cdr3_nt: TGTGCCAGCAGCTTAGTACGGGATACCGGGGAGCTGTTTTTT
d_call: TRBD1; clone_size: once; v_call: TRBV7-2; j_call: TRBJ1-4; cdr3_length: 13; cdr3_aa: CASSPGQDEKLFF; cdr3_nt: TGTGCCAGCAGCCCCGGACAGGATGAAAAACTGTTTTTT
d_call: .; clone_size: few; v_call: TRBV2; j_call: TRBJ1-5; cdr3_length: 14; cdr3_aa: CASSEYAVREPQHF; cdr3_nt: TGTGCCAGCAGTGAATATGCAGTCCGGGAGCCCCAGCATTTT
d_call: .; clone_size: few; v_call: TRBV7-9; j_call: TRBJ1-5; cdr3_length: 12; cdr3_aa: CASSLSGKPQHF; cdr3_nt: TGTGCCAGCAGCTTATCGGGGAAGCCCCAGCATTTT
d_call: .; clone_size: .; v_call: TRBV15; j_call: TRBJ2-1; cdr3_length: 16; cdr3_aa: CATSRGLWAGANEQFF; cdr3_nt: TGTGCCACCAGCAGAGGCCTATGGGCGGGGGCGAATGAGCAGTTCTTC
d_call: TRBD1; clone_size: .; v_call: TRBV18; j_call: TRBJ1-1; cdr3_length: 14; cdr3_aa: CASSPLTGRAEAFF; cdr3_nt: TGTGCCAGCTCACCATTGACAGGGAGAGCTGAAGCTTTCTTT
d_call: TRBD1; clone_size: few; v_call: TRBV30; j_call: TRBJ2-7; cdr3_length: 12; cdr3_aa: CAWRQGAYEQYF; cdr3_nt: TGTGCCTGGAGACAGGGGGCGTACGAGCAGTACTTC
d_call: TRBD1; clone_size: .; v_call: TRBV27; j_call: TRBJ1-1; cdr3_length: 15; cdr3_aa: CASSLTGGLNTEAFF; cdr3_nt: TGTGCCAGCAGTTTGACAGGGGGCCTGAACACTGAAGCTTTCTTT
d_call: .; clone_size: .; v_call: TRBV11-2; j_call: TRBJ1-4; cdr3_length: 15; cdr3_aa: CASSKVRGFREKLFF; cdr3_nt: TGTGCCAGCAGCAAAGTTCGGGGTTTCCGGGAAAAACTGTTTTTT
d_call: .; clone_size: few; v_call: TRBV30; j_call: TRBJ2-1; cdr3_length: 13; cdr3_aa: CAWSPIARNEQFF; cdr3_nt: TGTGCCTGGAGTCCCATAGCGCGCAATGAGCAGTTCTTC
d_call: TRBD1; clone_size: .; v_call: TRBV6-5; j_call: TRBJ2-7; cdr3_length: 15; cdr3_aa: CASKKGLGQGYEQYF; cdr3_nt: TGTGCCAGCAAAAAGGGACTGGGACAGGGGTACGAGCAGTACTTC